This TCR beta chain was captured by sequencing in a study of technical replicates of blood from several donors. The data were produced by immunoSEQ multiplex PCR, yet TCRdb's version contains in-frame clones alone and is incomplete. The data show more than 75,000 clones, with about 95% seen just once and 0.35% to 0.45% held by the top ten. V was pared by 10 bases and J by 5 bases, with 6 bases of the junction left unmatched. Germline V gives CDR1 ENHRY, CDR2 SYGVKD. The CDR3 extends over 13 amino acids. Sequencing used T cells isolated from PBMCs. The genes are TRBV10-3 and TRBJ2-3; 10 positions match TRBD2. This clonotype was sampled from a human donor in good health. The CDR3 DNA reads as TGTGCCACGAAGCGGGAGGGAGGAGATACGCAGTATTTT. It yields the protein CATKREGGDTQYF.